The 3 T cell receptor beta chains below all came from one sample that was sequenced in a study of cytomegalovirus exposure and HLA in healthy donors. Primers included in the PCR were 60 Vbeta and 13 Jbeta primers. Generated by immunoSEQ multiplex PCR, the TCRdb table keeps only in-frame clones and is missing some. The repertoire includes some 150,000 clones, less than 85% of them detected once, and around 1.9% sits in the top ten. The specimen sequenced was PBMCs. The receptors originated from a woman aged 60-70 years in good health and CMV-seropositive.

The chain uses TRBV6-1 and TRBJ1-1; the match to TRBD1 covers 7 bases. V was pared by 9 bases and J by 9 bases, with 13 bases of the junction left unmatched. This CDR3 is built from 13 residues. Germline V gene sequence: CDR1 MNHNS, CDR2 SASEGT. As DNA, the CDR3 is TGTGCCAGTAGTTTTAATTGGGACAGTCAAGCTTTCTTT. Translated: CASSFNWDSQAFF.

This clone has a handful of counts. This chain links TRBV7-3 with TRBJ2-7; a weak D match, TRBD2 (6 bases). Germline loops: CDR1 SGHTA, CDR2 FQGTGA. This CDR3 spans 14 amino acids. V gave up 3 bases and J gave up 1 base, with 10 bases separating them. The CDR3 DNA reads as TGTGCCAGCAGCTTGGGGGGTAGGTCCTACGAGCAGTACTTC. This gives the protein CASSLGGRSYEQYF.

The chain has TRBV5-1 and TRBJ1-1; TRBD1 matches 9 bases. The CDR3 spans 14 residues. The germline CDR1 and CDR2 sequences are SGHRS and YFSETQ. V was clipped by 3 bases and J by 3 bases; unmatched bases: 3. CDR3 sequence: CASSSNRGHTEAFF. In DNA, the CDR3 is TGCGCCAGCAGCTCGAACAGGGGGCACACTGAAGCTTTCTTT.